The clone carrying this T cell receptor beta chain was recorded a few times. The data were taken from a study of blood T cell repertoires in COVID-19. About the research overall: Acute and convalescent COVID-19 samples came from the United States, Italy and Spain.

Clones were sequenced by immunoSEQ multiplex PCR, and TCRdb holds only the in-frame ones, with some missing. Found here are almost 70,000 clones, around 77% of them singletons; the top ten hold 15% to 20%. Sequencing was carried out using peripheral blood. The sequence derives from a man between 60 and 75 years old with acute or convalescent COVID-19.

This chain's CDR3 is CASSSLAGLSYEQYF. DNA of the CDR3: TGTGCCAGTAGTAGCCTCGCGGGTCTCTCCTACGAGCAGTACTTC. The chain couples TRBV19 to TRBJ2-7, with D possibly TRBD2 on 5 matching bases. Germline V CDR1 and CDR2: LNHDA, SQIVND (reference sequence). V lost 4 bases to trimming and J lost 0 bases, with 13 bases between them. CDR3 length: 15 amino acids.